This T cell receptor beta chain appears in the sequencing data of a study of T cells after yellow fever vaccination. Study results and caveats: It was the secondary response that reached its peak faster, day 5 versus 15, but it was weaker. Re-detected after boosting: most primary clones, 96% of CD4 and roughly 88% of CD8. One caveat is that FACS-sorted repertoires could contain abundant clonotypes contaminating from the bulk population.

Trimming removed 6 bases from V and 1 base from J, with 12 bases in between. This CDR3 region has 14 residues. This clonotype has more than one count but fewer than ten. The antigen remains undetermined. TCRdb reanalysed the 5' RACE reads using MiXCR and keeps one entry per CDR3 protein. The data hold 170,000 or so distinct CDR3 sequences, with approximately 6.2% observed a single time. This rearrangement joins TRBV12-3 or TRBV12-4 to TRBJ1-1; D is ambiguous. This clonotype was sampled from a man aged 18 to 30 who received the YFV17D yellow fever vaccine. Source: CD4+ T cells sorted from PBMCs, taken on the day of the first yellow fever vaccination. CDR3 coding DNA: TGTGCCAGCAGCCCCACTCGGGGGAACACTGAAGCTTTCTTT. Amino acids: CASSPTRGNTEAFF.